This TCR beta chain was obtained from a study of Graves' ophthalmopathy and Graves' hyperthyroidism. Turning to this clonotype: As yet, its antigen is unknown.

Findings of the study overall: The 13-signature model separated ophthalmopathy from stable hyperthyroidism at 85% to 90% sensitivity and about 81% specificity. The model reached approximately 67% sensitivity and around 72% specificity for predicting ophthalmopathy progression. The authors also found most expanded thyroid clonotypes above 0.001 frequency in blood.

Amplification of the TCR beta CDR3 regions used RNA transcripts (as template). The authors performed first-round RT-PCR with HTBI primers and then a second-round multiplex PCR. MiXCR, applied by TCRdb to the multiplex PCR reads, yields one record per CDR3 protein. In the table there are hundreds of thousands of distinct CDR3 sequences, 22% of which are singletons. The ends were cut back, 0 bases at V and 6 bases at J, with 19 bases in the middle. Germline CDR1 is SGHRS and CDR2 is YFSETQ. The CDR3 has 16 amino acids. J is TRBJ2-7 and V is TRBV5-1; a possible D gene is TRBD1 (5 bases). The TCR comes from a woman under 30 with stable Graves' hyperthyroidism. Some clones in this sample may be carry-over from other donors' samples. What was sequenced was peripheral blood. In nucleotides, the CDR3 is TGCGCCAGCAGCTTGGATATAGTCGCAGGGTCTCTCGAGCAGTACTTC. It codes for CASSLDIVAGSLEQYF. The variable domain in full, with the rest retrieved from reference TRBV5-1 and TRBJ2-7, is KAGVTQTPRYLIKTRGQQVTLSCSPISGHRSVSWYQQTPGQGLQFLFEYFSETQRNKGNFPGRFSGRQFSNSRSEMNVSTLELGDSALYLCASSLDIVAGSLEQYFGPGTRLTVT.